This passage covers 3 T cell receptor beta chains from one sample sequenced in a study of cytomegalovirus exposure and HLA in healthy donors. Primers included in the PCR were 60 Vbeta and 13 Jbeta primers. Method: immunoSEQ multiplex PCR; TCRdb's copy keeps in-frame clones and lacks some. The sample contains some 120,000 clones, 81% of which appear only once. Sequenced: PBMCs. Receptors were obtained from a man aged 18 to 29 in good health and CMV-seropositive.

This clone was counted a few times. V and J are TRBV7-9 and TRBJ2-3; D gene uncertain. CDR1 and CDR2 from the germline V gene are SEHNR and FQNEAQ (reference sequence). Trimming cost V 11 bases and J 5 bases, with 11 bases left between them. The CDR3 is made up of 11 amino acids. As DNA, the CDR3 is TGTGCCGTTCGGTTCGAAGATACGCAGTATTTT. This translates into CAVRFEDTQYF.

This chain links TRBV11-2 with TRBJ2-5; no clear D. The CDR3 runs to 14 residues. The germline V gene has CDR1 SGHAT and CDR2 FQNNGV. V lost 0 bases to trimming and J lost 5 bases, with 10 bases between them. The chain's CDR3 is CASSLDRLQETQYF. The CDR3 DNA is TGTGCCAGCAGCTTAGATAGACTTCAGGAGACCCAGTACTTC.

The chain is built from TRBV5-1 and TRBJ2-2; 7 nucleotides align to TRBD1. Trimming took 6 bases from V and 0 from J; bases not matched to a gene: 8. Per germline, CDR1 SGHRS and CDR2 YFSETQ. The CDR3 spans 16 residues. The CDR3 spells CASTQTGSANTGELFF. The CDR3 DNA reads as TGCGCCAGCACCCAGACAGGGTCCGCGAACACCGGGGAGCTGTTTTTT.